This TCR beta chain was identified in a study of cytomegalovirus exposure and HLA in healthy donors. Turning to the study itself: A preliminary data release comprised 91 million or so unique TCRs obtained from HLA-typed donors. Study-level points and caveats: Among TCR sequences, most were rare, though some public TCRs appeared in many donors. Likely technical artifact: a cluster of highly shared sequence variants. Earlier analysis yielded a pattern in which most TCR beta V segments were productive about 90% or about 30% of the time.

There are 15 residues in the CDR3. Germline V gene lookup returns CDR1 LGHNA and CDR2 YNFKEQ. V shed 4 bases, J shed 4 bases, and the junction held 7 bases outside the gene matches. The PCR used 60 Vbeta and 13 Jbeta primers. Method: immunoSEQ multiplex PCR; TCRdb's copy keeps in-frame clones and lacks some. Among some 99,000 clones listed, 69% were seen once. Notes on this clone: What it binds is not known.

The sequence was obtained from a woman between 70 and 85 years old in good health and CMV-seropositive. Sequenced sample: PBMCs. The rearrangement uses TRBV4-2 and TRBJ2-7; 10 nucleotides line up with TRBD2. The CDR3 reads CASSPERGGQYEQYF. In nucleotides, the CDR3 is TGTGCCAGCAGCCCAGAGCGGGGGGGCCAATACGAGCAGTACTTC.